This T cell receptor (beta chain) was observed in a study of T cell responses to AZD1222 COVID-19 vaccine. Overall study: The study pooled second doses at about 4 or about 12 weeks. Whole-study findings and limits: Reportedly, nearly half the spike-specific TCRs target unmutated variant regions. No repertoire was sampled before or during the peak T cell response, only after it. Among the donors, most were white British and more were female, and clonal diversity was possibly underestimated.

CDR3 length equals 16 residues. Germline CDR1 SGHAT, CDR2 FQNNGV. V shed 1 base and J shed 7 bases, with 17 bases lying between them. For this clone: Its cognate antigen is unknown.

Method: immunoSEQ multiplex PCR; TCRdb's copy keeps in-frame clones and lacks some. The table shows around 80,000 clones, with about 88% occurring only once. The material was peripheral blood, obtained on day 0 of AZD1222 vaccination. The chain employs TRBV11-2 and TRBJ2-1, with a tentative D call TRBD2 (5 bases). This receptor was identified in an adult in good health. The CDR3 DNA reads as TGTGCCAGCAGCTTAGCCGGGCTAGCTTCCAGAAATGAGCAGTTCTTC. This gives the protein CASSLAGLASRNEQFF.